These T cell receptor beta chains were read from a single sample in a study of OX40 agonist ivuxolimab in advanced cancers. Clones were read by immunoSEQ multiplex PCR, and TCRdb kept only the in-frame ones, dropping some. The sample comprises 80,000 to 95,000 clones, around 90% of which are singletons, and around 0.51% rests with the top ten. Sequencing used CD4+ or CD8+ T cells sorted from blood, obtained in a trial of the OX40 agonist ivuxolimab. The receptors come from an adult with an advanced solid tumor such as melanoma, head and neck, liver or kidney cancer. Both conserved end residues are part of each CDR3. A D gene is named only where the DNA matches it firmly. A clone size is listed for some rows: how often the clone was seen (once, few, many), or a class if it is expanded.

v_gene,d_gene,abundance,j_gene,CDR3aa,CDR3nt
TRBV6-1,TRBD1,NA,TRBJ2-1,CASRGQGHNEQFF,TGTGCCAGCAGGGGACAGGGGCACAATGAGCAGTTCTTC
TRBV5-5,TRBD1,NA,TRBJ1-1,CASSLAIGTVNTEAFF,TGTGCCAGCAGCTTGGCCATCGGGACAGTCAACACTGAAGCTTTCTTT
TRBV5-1,NA,NA,TRBJ1-1,CASSLGTATTEAFF,TGCGCCAGCAGCTTGGGGACAGCAACCACTGAAGCTTTCTTT
TRBV5-1,NA,NA,TRBJ2-2,CASSLYGARVGELFF,TGCGCCAGCAGCTTGTATGGGGCGCGGGTCGGGGAGCTGTTTTTT
TRBV21-1,NA,NA,TRBJ2-7,CASSWGQDLYEQYF,TGTGCCAGCAGCTGGGGACAGGACCTCTACGAGCAGTACTTC
TRBV9,TRBD1,NA,TRBJ2-7,CASSVTGGPYEQYF,TGTGCCAGCAGCGTAACAGGGGGGCCGTACGAGCAGTACTTC
TRBV30,NA,NA,TRBJ2-5,CAWDRTGRTQYF,TGTGCCTGGGACCGGACGGGGCGGACCCAGTACTTC
TRBV5-1,NA,NA,TRBJ1-1,CASSPPRDASTEAFF,TGCGCCAGCAGCCCACCCAGGGACGCGAGCACTGAAGCTTTCTTT
TRBV5-6,TRBD1,few,TRBJ1-4,CASSFLGTVITTNEKLFF,TGTGCCAGCAGCTTCCTCGGGACAGTTATTACAACTAATGAAAAACTGTTTTTT
TRBV28,NA,NA,TRBJ2-3,CASSPAFSTDTQYF,TGTGCCAGCTCCCCCGCCTTCAGCACAGATACGCAGTATTTT
TRBV6-1,NA,NA,TRBJ2-3,CASSALAKNTQYF,TGTGCCAGCAGCGCTTTGGCGAAGAATACGCAGTATTTT
TRBV19,TRBD1,NA,TRBJ1-2,CASSTGTVHGYTF,TGTGCCAGTAGTACTGGGACAGTGCATGGCTACACCTTC
TRBV9,TRBD2,NA,TRBJ2-3,CASSLGLADDTQYF,TGTGCCAGCAGCCTTGGACTAGCTGACGATACGCAGTATTTT
TRBV6-5,NA,NA,TRBJ1-2,CASMPMDLLYYGYTF,TGTGCCAGCATGCCTATGGATCTCCTCTACTATGGCTACACCTTC
TRBV4-1,TRBD2,NA,TRBJ2-3,CASSQGLARTDTQYF,TGCGCCAGCAGCCAAGGACTAGCAAGGACAGATACGCAGTATTTT
TRBV5-6,NA,once,TRBJ1-2,CASSTNRDPIYGYTF,TGTGCCAGCAGCACCAACAGGGACCCTATCTATGGCTACACCTTC
TRBV13,TRBD2,NA,TRBJ2-7,CASSLRTSGSSSYEQYF,TGTGCCAGCAGCCTGCGGACTAGCGGGAGTTCCTCCTACGAGCAGTACTTC
TRBV7-3,TRBD2,NA,TRBJ2-5,CASSLTGLAGRETQYF,TGTGCCAGCAGCTTAACCGGGCTAGCGGGCAGAGAGACCCAGTACTTC
TRBV6-1,NA,NA,TRBJ1-1,CASSEAVDWNTEAFF,TGTGCCAGCAGTGAAGCCGTCGACTGGAACACTGAAGCTTTCTTT
TRBV18,TRBD2,NA,TRBJ2-5,CASAPPASGEETQYF,TGTGCCAGCGCCCCACCGGCTAGCGGGGAAGAGACCCAGTACTTC
TRBV5-1,TRBD2,NA,TRBJ2-1,CASRQQTSGGNEQFF,TGCGCCAGCAGACAGCAGACTAGCGGGGGAAATGAGCAGTTCTTC
TRBV2,NA,NA,TRBJ2-2,CASSWGAGTGELFF,TGTGCCAGCAGTTGGGGGGCCGGCACCGGGGAGCTGTTTTTT
TRBV18,TRBD1,NA,TRBJ2-4,CASSLRDRVTKNIQYF,TGTGCCAGCTCACTCCGGGACAGGGTCACCAAAAACATTCAGTACTTC
TRBV6-1,NA,NA,TRBJ2-3,CASSEDGTSTDTQYF,TGTGCCAGCAGTGAAGATGGGACTAGCACAGATACGCAGTATTTT
TRBV19,NA,NA,TRBJ2-3,CASSIGKADTQYF,TGTGCCAGTAGTATAGGAAAGGCAGATACGCAGTATTTT
TRBV13,NA,NA,TRBJ2-1,CASSMIYNEQFF,TGTGCCAGCAGCATGATCTACAATGAGCAGTTCTTC
TRBV6-6,NA,NA,TRBJ1-1,CASAGNMNTEAFF,TGTGCCAGCGCGGGGAACATGAACACTGAAGCTTTCTTT
TRBV6-5,TRBD1,once,TRBJ1-2,CASSARDRGLHGYTF,TGTGCCAGCAGTGCCCGGGACAGGGGGCTCCATGGCTACACCTTC
TRBV19,NA,NA,TRBJ1-4,CASSKGDTFGSNEKLFF,TGTGCCAGTAGCAAGGGGGATACGTTCGGATCTAATGAAAAACTGTTTTTT
TRBV5-5,NA,NA,TRBJ2-7,CASSLDHIGEQYF,TGTGCCAGCAGCTTGGACCATATAGGGGAGCAGTACTTC
TRBV5-1,TRBD1,NA,TRBJ2-7,CASSLGQVVDEQYF,TGCGCCAGCAGCCTGGGACAGGTGGTGGACGAGCAGTACTTC
TRBV5-5,TRBD1,NA,TRBJ2-7,CASSLYGTGGFEQYF,TGTGCCAGCAGCTTGTATGGGACAGGGGGCTTCGAGCAGTACTTC
TRBV5-4,NA,NA,TRBJ2-5,CASSLGSGETQYF,TGTGCCAGCAGCTTGGGTAGCGGAGAGACCCAGTACTTC
TRBV27,NA,NA,TRBJ2-7,CASRIPGPSYEQYF,TGTGCCAGCAGAATTCCGGGCCCCTCCTACGAGCAGTACTTC
TRBV7-8,TRBD2,few,TRBJ2-1,CASSRGAGALSYNEQFF,TGTGCCAGCAGCCGCGGAGCGGGGGCGCTCTCCTACAATGAGCAGTTCTTC
TRBV7-9,NA,NA,TRBJ2-4,CASSSDGSKNIQYF,TGTGCCAGCAGCTCGGACGGGTCGAAGAACATTCAGTACTTC
TRBV6-1,NA,few,TRBJ1-1,CASRRTDEAFF,TGTGCCAGCAGGAGGACAGACGAAGCTTTCTTT